This TCR beta chain was recorded in a study of shared T cell receptors in the human thymus. V was cut by 0 bases and J by 3 bases, with 9 bases left in between. Per the germline V gene, CDR1 is SEHNR and CDR2 is FQNEAQ (reference sequence). This CDR3 is 14 amino acids long. Method: immunoSEQ multiplex PCR; TCRdb's copy keeps in-frame clones and lacks some. The data contain hundreds of thousands of clones, around 87% of them singletons. This same sample was also part of a study on human thymus T cells.

The gene calls are TRBV7-9 and TRBJ2-7; perhaps TRBD1 as D (5 bases). The sequence was collected from a boy in the first two years of life with a congenital heart defect. Sequenced material: thymocytes. The CDR3 region is CASSLAGANYEQYF. CDR3 DNA: TGTGCCAGCAGCTTAGCAGGGGCGAACTACGAGCAGTACTTC.